The TCR beta chain under discussion was sequenced for a study of T-cell memory formation after mild COVID-19. This clonotype has more than one count but fewer than ten. Antigen specificity is unknown. Germline CDR1 LGHNA, CDR2 YNFKEQ. The CDR3 is 13 amino acids. V shed 0 bases and J shed 4 bases, with 6 bases lying between them. The study's findings and limits: Contracting CD4+ clones lay largely in CM and EM, with CD8+ ones residing in EMRA. Pre-infection memory already had some responding clones, implying cross-reactive memory joined. Later expanders leaned CD4+, whereas clones that contracted between day 15 and 85 were balanced CD4/CD8.

One entry per CDR3 protein, called by TCRdb with MiXCR from the 5' RACE reads. This sample has 300,000 to 400,000 distinct CDR3 sequences, with more than 15% found just once. This TCR was sampled from a man younger than 35 who had mild COVID-19 (a few samples of this study predate the infection). Cell type and time point are not known. The sequenced sample consisted of PBMCs or a T cell subset sorted from them (not recorded which). V and J are TRBV4-2 and TRBJ1-1; D is undetermined. CDR3 region: CASSQEWSTEAFF. For the CDR3, the DNA is TGTGCCAGCAGCCAAGAGTGGAGCACTGAAGCTTTCTTT.